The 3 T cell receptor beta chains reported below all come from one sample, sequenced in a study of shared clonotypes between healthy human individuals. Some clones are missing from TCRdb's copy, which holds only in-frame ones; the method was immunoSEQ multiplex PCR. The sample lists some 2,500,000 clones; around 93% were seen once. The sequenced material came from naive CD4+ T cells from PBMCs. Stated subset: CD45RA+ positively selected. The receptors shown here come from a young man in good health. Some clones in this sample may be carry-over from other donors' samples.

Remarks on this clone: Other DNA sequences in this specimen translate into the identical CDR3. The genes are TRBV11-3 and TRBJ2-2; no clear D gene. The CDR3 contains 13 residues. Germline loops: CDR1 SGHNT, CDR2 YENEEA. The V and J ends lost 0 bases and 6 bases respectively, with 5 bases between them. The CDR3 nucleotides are TGTGCCAGCAGCTTAGATTTGTCCGGGGAGCTGTTTTTT. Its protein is CASSLDLSGELFF.

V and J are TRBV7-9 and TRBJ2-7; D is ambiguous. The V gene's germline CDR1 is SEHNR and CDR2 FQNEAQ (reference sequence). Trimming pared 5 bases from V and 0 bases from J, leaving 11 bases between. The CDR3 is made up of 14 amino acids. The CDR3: CASSPSFDSYEQYF. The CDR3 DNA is TGTGCCAGCAGCCCATCCTTCGACTCCTACGAGCAGTACTTC. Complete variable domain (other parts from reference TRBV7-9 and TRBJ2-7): DTGVSQNPRHKITKRGQNVTFRCDPISEHNRLYWYRQTLGQGPEFLTYFQNEAQLEKSRLLSDRFSAERPKGSFSTLEIQRTEQGDSAMYLCASSPSFDSYEQYFGPGTRLTVT.

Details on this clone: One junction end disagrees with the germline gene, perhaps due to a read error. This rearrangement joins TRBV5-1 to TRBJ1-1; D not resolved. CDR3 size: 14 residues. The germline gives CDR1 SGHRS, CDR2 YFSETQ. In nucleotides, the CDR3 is TGTGCCAGCAGCCCCAAAATAGGACGGAGCGGCGCTTTCTTT. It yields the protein CASSPKIGRSGAFF.